The 20 T cell receptor beta chains given below trace back to one sample, sequenced in a study of cytomegalovirus exposure and HLA in healthy donors. 13 Jbeta primers and 60 Vbeta primers were used for the PCR. Assay used: immunoSEQ multiplex PCR; TCRdb lists only in-frame clones, some missing. Of some 110,000 clones listed, over 60% are singletons. Input material: PBMCs. The origin of the receptors is a man aged 25-45 years in good health and CMV-seropositive.

The J gene is TRBJ1-3, the V gene TRBV6-5; D remains ambiguous. The CDR3 consists of 15 residues. Between the trimmed V and J ends, which lost 7 bases and 0 bases, there was a span of 13 bases. Germline V CDR1 and CDR2: MNHEY, SVGAGI. CDR3: CASTLITASGNTIYF. In nucleotides, the CDR3 is TGTGCCAGCACTCTAATAACTGCCTCTGGAAACACCATATATTTT.

V usage is TRBV5-1 and J usage is TRBJ2-1; 8 positions agree with TRBD2. Germline-derived CDR1 and CDR2 are SGHRS and YFSETQ. Trimming cost V 4 bases and J 5 bases; bases outside gene matches: 8. The CDR3 is 15 residues long. The CDR3 spells CASSPEASGHNEQFF. The CDR3 DNA follows: TGCGCCAGCAGCCCGGAGGCTAGCGGGCACAATGAGCAGTTCTTC.

The chain links TRBV7-7 to TRBJ1-1, with 8 bases lining up with TRBD1. Germline-derived CDR1 and CDR2 are SSHAT and FNYEAQ (reference sequence). The CDR3 has 16 residues. With 0 bases clipped from V and 5 bases from J, the junction kept 8 bases outside the gene matches. CDR3 amino acids: CASSLARGLDETEAFF. The DNA of the CDR3 is TGTGCCAGCAGCTTAGCCAGGGGGCTTGATGAGACTGAAGCTTTCTTT.

Only a few counts were recorded for this clone. The chain couples TRBV7-2 to TRBJ1-2; a possible D gene is TRBD1 (6 bases). Germline V gene lookup returns CDR1 SGHTA and CDR2 FQGNSA. The V end lost 1 base, the J end lost 6 bases, and 12 bases lay between the germline ends. This CDR3 spans 14 amino acids. As DNA, the CDR3 is TGTGCCAGCAGCTTAGGCCCGGGACATAATGGCTACACCTTC. Protein sequence: CASSLGPGHNGYTF.

This clone was recorded only once. This chain connects TRBV29-1 to TRBJ2-1, with TRBD1 as a possible D gene (5 bases). The germline V and J ends were trimmed by 7 bases and 8 bases, with 9 bases remaining between them. In germline, CDR1 is SQVTM, CDR2 ANQGSEA. The CDR3 loop spans 10 amino acids. CDR3 region: CSGRGYEQFF. The CDR3 region has the DNA TGCAGCGGTAGGGGTTATGAGCAGTTCTTC.

The chain has TRBV19 and TRBJ2-3; 10 bases match TRBD1. The CDR3 loop spans 15 amino acids. Germline V lookup: CDR1 LNHDA, CDR2 SQIVND (reference sequence). V gave up 7 bases and J gave up 0 bases; unmatched junction bases: 4. CDR3 region: CASISGQGSTDTQYF. The CDR3 nucleotides are TGTGCCAGTATCTCGGGACAGGGGAGCACAGATACGCAGTATTTT.

The rearrangement links TRBV6-5 to TRBJ1-5, with TRBD1 as a possible D gene (5 bases). The CDR3 loop spans 14 amino acids. The V gene's germline CDR1 is MNHEY and CDR2 SVGAGI. Deletions cut 8 bases from V and 4 bases from J, with 15 bases between. The CDR3 loop reads CASGGVGRNQPQHF. CDR3 nucleotide sequence: TGTGCCAGCGGGGGGGTAGGACGGAATCAGCCCCAGCATTTT.

The gene calls are TRBV4-1 and TRBJ1-1, with TRBD1 matching 8 bases. The V gene's germline CDR1 is MGHRA and CDR2 YSYEKL. The CDR3 length is 14 residues. V gave up 4 bases and J gave up 2 bases; unmatched junction bases: 3. DNA for the CDR3: TGCGCCAGCAGCCTGGACAGGGCCAACACTGAAGCTTTCTTT. The encoded protein is CASSLDRANTEAFF.

The chain couples TRBV9 to TRBJ2-1; 10 nucleotides agree with TRBD2. Germline V CDR1 and CDR2: SGDLS, YYNGEE. CDR3 length: 15 residues. The V gene end was trimmed by 1 base and the J gene end by 8 bases; junction bases not matched to a gene: 6. The CDR3 reads CASSVWLAGDYEQFF. CDR3 DNA: TGTGCCAGCAGCGTATGGCTAGCGGGGGACTATGAGCAGTTCTTC. The full variable domain, its missing parts supplied by reference TRBV9 and TRBJ2-1, is DSGVTQTPKHLITATGQRVTLRCSPRSGDLSVYWYQQSLDQGLQFLIQYYNGEERAKGNILERFSAQQFPDLHSELNLSSLELGDSALYFCASSVWLAGDYEQFFGPGTRLTVL.

The table lists this clone with a count of one. This CDR3 reads CASSVGYATNEKLFF. CDR3 nucleotide sequence: TGTGCCAGCAGCGTAGGCTATGCAACTAATGAAAAACTGTTTTTT. V is TRBV9 and J is TRBJ1-4; the D is unclear. Germline V gives CDR1 SGDLS, CDR2 YYNGEE. Trimming shortened V by 0 bases and J by 0 bases, and 6 bases separated the two germline ends. The CDR3 loop spans 15 amino acids.

A single count supports this clone. This chain connects TRBV30 to TRBJ1-3; D unresolved. The CDR3 has 15 residues. With 8 bases removed from V and 4 bases from J, the gap between germline ends came to 21 bases. The germline V gene has CDR1 GTSNPN and CDR2 SVGIG (reference sequence). DNA for the CDR3: TGTGCCGGATCCCTAGCCGGCTCGTGGGGAAACACCATATATTTT. Protein sequence: CAGSLAGSWGNTIYF.

The table lists this clone with a count of one. V is TRBV5-5 and J is TRBJ1-1, with D unclear. The V gene's germline CDR1 is SGHKS and CDR2 YYEKEE (reference sequence). The CDR3 has 14 amino acids. The V end lost 0 bases, the J end lost 7 bases, and 13 bases lay between the germline ends. The CDR3 DNA follows: TGTGCCAGCAGCTTGGAGGCAGGTACACGTGAAGCTTTCTTT. Encoded protein: CASSLEAGTREAFF.

The rearrangement links TRBV10-3 to TRBJ1-4, with D perhaps TRBD1 (6 bases). Between the trimmed V and J ends, which lost 4 bases and 3 bases, there was a span of 12 bases. CDR1 and CDR2 from the germline V gene are ENHRY and SYGVKD. The CDR3 runs 15 residues. The CDR3 coding sequence is TGTGCCATCAGTGCGCTGACAGGCTCTAATGAAAAACTGTTTTTT. It translates to CAISALTGSNEKLFF.

This clone was detected only a few times. V and J are TRBV6-5 and TRBJ1-5; D is undetermined. This CDR3 has 14 residues. V was shortened by 5 bases and J by 7 bases, with 15 bases between the two germline ends. The germline V gene has CDR1 MNHEY and CDR2 SVGAGI. CDR3 nucleotides: TGTGCCAGCAGTAAAGGCCTGGTCGGGCAGCCCCAGCATTTT. This codes for CASSKGLVGQPQHF.

This chain links TRBV5-4 with TRBJ1-2; D uncertain. V lost 8 bases and J 7 bases, leaving 15 bases between the germline ends. The germline V gene encodes CDR1 SGHNT and CDR2 YYREEE (reference sequence). CDR3 length: 12 residues. Here the CDR3 reads CASRYGEAGYTF. As DNA, the CDR3 is TGTGCCAGTAGGTACGGGGAGGCTGGCTACACCTTC.

The chain links TRBV6-1 to TRBJ1-1; 8 bases fit TRBD1. This CDR3 spans 13 amino acids. With 5 bases clipped from V and 7 bases from J, the junction kept 6 bases outside the gene matches. CDR1 MNHNS and CDR2 SASEGT come from the germline V gene. DNA for the CDR3: TGTGCCAGCAGTACGGACAGGGTGGGTGAAGCTTTCTTT. Translated: CASSTDRVGEAFF.

This clone appeared once. The CDR3 DNA sequence: TGTGCCTGGAGCGGTAGCGAGCAGTACTTC. It encodes CAWSGSEQYF. The chain couples TRBV30 to TRBJ2-7; D gene ambiguous. This CDR3 contains 10 residues. The germline CDR1 and CDR2 sequences are GTSNPN and SVGIG (reference sequence). V dropped 3 bases and J dropped 6 bases, with 6 bases sitting between them.

This clone has more than one count but fewer than ten. Here the CDR3 reads CASSAGDYEQYF. The CDR3 DNA follows: TGTGCCAGCAGCGCCGGAGACTACGAGCAGTACTTC. The genes are TRBV9 and TRBJ2-7; D gene uncertain. Trimming took off 3 bases at V and 3 bases at J, with 7 bases between the two ends. CDR3 length: 12 amino acids. Germline CDR1 and CDR2: SGDLS and YYNGEE. The variable domain in full, with the rest retrieved from reference TRBV9 and TRBJ2-7, is DSGVTQTPKHLITATGQRVTLRCSPRSGDLSVYWYQQSLDQGLQFLIQYYNGEERAKGNILERFSAQQFPDLHSELNLSSLELGDSALYFCASSAGDYEQYFGPGTRLTVT.

The CDR3 sequence is CASRTGGLNTEAFF. CDR3 in DNA: TGTGCCAGCAGAACCGGGGGGTTGAACACTGAAGCTTTCTTT. The chain carries TRBV6-5 and TRBJ1-1, with a tentative D call TRBD1 (5 bases). With 6 bases removed from V and 0 bases from J, the gap between germline ends came to 11 bases. The CDR3 length is 14 residues. The germline gives CDR1 MNHEY, CDR2 SVGAGI.

V is TRBV7-2 and J is TRBJ2-1; no clear D. V gave up 3 bases and J gave up 0 bases, with 18 bases separating them. The CDR3 is made up of 18 amino acids. CDR1 and CDR2 (germline): SGHTA, FQGNSA. CDR3 region: CASSFPPSGASSYNEQFF. The CDR3 coding sequence is TGTGCCAGCAGCTTTCCCCCTTCAGGCGCGAGCTCCTACAATGAGCAGTTCTTC.